These 12 T cell receptor beta chains were sequenced from one sample in a study of cytomegalovirus exposure and HLA in healthy donors. PCR involved 60 Vbeta and 13 Jbeta primers. The method was immunoSEQ multiplex PCR; TCRdb's version includes in-frame clones alone and lacks a portion of them. Among 150,000 to 200,000 clones, roughly four fifths were seen once, and the ten largest hold about 10%. Sequenced: PBMCs. These receptors originate from a man aged 50 or older in good health and CMV-seropositive.

The chain recombines TRBV19 with TRBJ2-1; D is undetermined. Germline CDR1 is LNHDA and CDR2 is SQIVND (reference sequence). The V end lost 7 bases, the J end lost 0 bases, and 7 bases lay between the germline ends. This CDR3 region has 13 residues. CDR3 sequence: CASTASSYNEQFF. The CDR3 DNA sequence: TGTGCCAGTACCGCTAGCTCCTACAATGAGCAGTTCTTC.

The chain uses TRBV11-3 and TRBJ2-3; D gene uncertain. The germline V and J ends were trimmed by 2 bases and 5 bases, with 8 bases remaining between them. Germline CDR1 is SGHNT and CDR2 is YENEEA. This CDR3 contains 13 residues. The CDR3 is CASSLNLLDTQYF. The CDR3 DNA follows: TGTGCCAGCAGCTTAAATCTCCTAGATACGCAGTATTTT.

The chain has TRBV19 and TRBJ2-2; tentatively, D is TRBD2 (6 bases). There are 16 residues in the CDR3. Trimming removed 5 bases from V and 4 bases from J, with 17 bases in between. Germline V gene lookup returns CDR1 LNHDA and CDR2 SQIVND (reference sequence). CDR3 region: CASSPRGSGFTGELFF. DNA for the CDR3: TGTGCCAGTAGTCCCCGCGGTAGCGGATTCACCGGGGAGCTGTTTTTT.

J is TRBJ2-7 and V is TRBV6-5; TRBD1 is a possible D gene (5 bases). The CDR3 loop spans 12 amino acids. Germline CDR1 is MNHEY and CDR2 is SVGAGI. V was cut by 2 bases and J by 3 bases, with 5 bases left in between. DNA for the CDR3: TGTGCCAGCAGTTACAGGGGCTACGAGCAGTACTTC. It yields the protein CASSYRGYEQYF.

V is TRBV28 and J is TRBJ2-5; TRBD1 matches 8 bases. The CDR3 is 14 residues long. V gave up 5 bases and J gave up 4 bases; unmatched junction bases: 6. Germline-derived CDR1 and CDR2 are MDHEN and SYDVKM. CDR3 nucleotide sequence: TGTGCCAGCAGTGAATTGGGGACAGGAGAGACCCAGTACTTC. Translated: CASSELGTGETQYF.

The chain combines TRBV7-9 with TRBJ2-5; 15 bases align to TRBD2. This CDR3 spans 17 amino acids. Germline V CDR1 and CDR2: SEHNR, FQNEAQ (reference sequence). J lost 5 bases, V lost 1 base, and 5 bases had no gene match. DNA for the CDR3: TGTGCCAGCAGCTTAGGAGGGACTAGCGGGAGGTGGGAGACCCAGTACTTC. It translates to CASSLGGTSGRWETQYF.

V gene TRBV7-2 combines with J gene TRBJ2-4; D might be TRBD2 (6 bases). The CDR3 spans 15 residues. V lost 5 bases, J lost 7 bases, and 18 bases lay in between. CDR1 is SGHTA and CDR2 is FQGNSA in the germline V gene. For the CDR3, the DNA is TGTGCCAGCAGCCAGGGAGGTTCCCCCTTTAACATTCAGTACTTC. It yields the protein CASSQGGSPFNIQYF.

J is TRBJ2-1 and V is TRBV30; 9 bases map to TRBD2. The CDR3 has 16 residues. Germline-derived CDR1 and CDR2 are GTSNPN and SVGIG (reference sequence). After removal of 0 bases from V and 1 base from J, the junction contained 4 bases not matched to a gene. The CDR3 sequence: CAWSVSLAGSYNEQFF. The CDR3 DNA is TGTGCCTGGAGTGTCTCGCTAGCGGGGTCCTACAATGAGCAGTTCTTC.

J is TRBJ2-2 and V is TRBV27, with D perhaps matching TRBD1 (7 bases). Germline V lookup: CDR1 MNHEY, CDR2 SMNVEV (reference sequence). The V end lost 3 bases, the J end lost 7 bases, and 15 bases lay between the germline ends. This CDR3 region has 15 residues. CDR3 sequence: CASSFPGRGDGELFF. In DNA form, the CDR3 reads TGTGCCAGCAGTTTCCCAGGCAGGGGGGACGGGGAGCTGTTTTTT.

The chain uses TRBV7-6 and TRBJ2-3, with TRBD2 matching over 14 bases. Losses at the gene ends were 8 bases for V and 0 bases for J; bases not matched to a gene: 7. CDR1 is SGHVS and CDR2 is FNYEAQ in the germline V gene. The CDR3 spans 17 residues. This CDR3 reads CASGTSGGTSSTDTQYF. CDR3 nucleotide sequence: TGTGCCAGCGGGACTAGCGGGGGTACATCTAGCACAGATACGCAGTATTTT.

This chain joins TRBV5-4 and TRBJ1-1; D may be TRBD1 (6 bases). Germline V lookup: CDR1 SGHNT, CDR2 YYREEE (reference sequence). The CDR3 spans 19 residues. Between the trimmed V and J ends, which lost 4 bases and 1 base, there was a span of 26 bases. The CDR3 nucleotides read TGTGCCAGCAGCCCTCTGGGGAGGGGGACTATTTTCGGGAACACTGAAGCTTTCTTT. This translates into CASSPLGRGTIFGNTEAFF.

The rearrangement links TRBV19 to TRBJ2-5; 7 nucleotides match TRBD1. The DNA end lines up better with TRBJ2-7; the J call may be wrong. The CDR3 has 13 residues. CDR1 LNHDA and CDR2 SQIVND come from the germline V gene (reference sequence). As DNA, the CDR3 is TGTGCCAGTAGTATCACAGGGGATCGCGAGCAGTACTTC. Amino acid sequence: CASSITGDREQYF.